The 2 T cell receptor beta chains listed next were all sequenced from one sample in a study of cytomegalovirus exposure and HLA in healthy donors. PCR was performed using 60 Vbeta and 13 Jbeta primers. Measured with immunoSEQ multiplex PCR; TCRdb has only the in-frame clones, and not every one. The sample includes some 130,000 clones, roughly 60% of them seen just once. Sample: PBMCs. The source of these receptors is a middle-aged man in good health and CMV-seropositive.

This clone was counted only a few times. The chain employs TRBV2 and TRBJ2-4, with 8 nucleotides matching TRBD1. Germline CDR1 is SNHLY and CDR2 is FYNNEI. The V segment lost 4 bases and the J segment 6 bases; nucleotides outside the gene matches: 5. The CDR3 extends over 14 amino acids. As DNA, the CDR3 is TGTGCCAGCAGTGTGACAGGGGTCGGAAACATTCAGTACTTC. The encoded protein is CASSVTGVGNIQYF.

A few counts support this clone. The chain has TRBV6-5 and TRBJ1-1; D gene uncertain. The length of the CDR3 is 13 residues. Germline V lookup: CDR1 MNHEY, CDR2 SVGAGI. The ends were cut back, 7 bases at V and 1 base at J, with 10 bases in the middle. The CDR3 nucleotides read TGTGCCAGCAAGGAGGGAGGGAACACTGAAGCTTTCTTT. Its translation is CASKEGGNTEAFF.